The clone carrying this T cell receptor (beta chain) was recorded a few times. Trimming pared 5 bases from V and 5 bases from J, leaving 8 bases between. This CDR3 has 12 residues. CDR1 and CDR2 from the germline V gene are SGHTA and FQGTGA. MiXCR, run by TCRdb on the RT-PCR reads, gives a single entry per CDR3 protein. Found here are about 700,000 distinct CDR3 sequences, 13% to 15% of them singletons; the top ten hold 3.6%. Sequencing was performed on memory CD4+ T cells from blood. This chain joins TRBV7-3 and TRBJ2-3, with D hard to call. The receptor was isolated from a female donor in good health, serving as a healthy control. The DNA of the CDR3 is TGTGCCAGCAGCCGTGGGGTAGATACGCAGTATTTT. This sequence encodes CASSRGVDTQYF.